This T cell receptor (beta chain) was profiled in a study of CD4+ T cells in melanoma. TCRdb's table, derived via immunoSEQ multiplex PCR, lists solely in-frame clones and lacks some. Here the sample spans 9,900 or so clones, around 70% being singletons. Study observations and caveats: Diverse differentiation states were reported for melanoma neoantigen-specific CD4+ T cells.

As to this clone: Its matching antigen is unknown.

The sequence derives from a human donor with melanoma. The sequenced sample consisted of peripheral blood.

The CDR3 sequence is CASSQMTGGIYGYTF. The CDR3 region has the DNA TGCGCCAGCAGCCAGATGACAGGGGGCATCTATGGCTACACCTTC. The chain is built from TRBV5-1 and TRBJ1-2; 10 positions match TRBD1. This CDR3 has 15 residues. J was trimmed by 4 bases and V by 4 bases; bases with no gene match: 7. Germline CDR1 SGHRS, CDR2 YFSETQ.